A selection of T cell receptor beta chains follows, all from one sample in a study of Ad26.COV2.S vaccination and SARS-CoV-2 variants. Some clones are missing from TCRdb's copy, which holds only in-frame ones; the method was immunoSEQ multiplex PCR. The repertoire has about 430,000 clones, around nine tenths of them found once; the top ten carry 10% to 15%. Sample: peripheral blood, taken in a trial of Ad26.COV2.S vaccine versus placebo. All receptors come from a person between 18 and 59 years old who received the Ad26.COV2.S COVID-19 vaccine or a placebo. Each CDR3 is given with its conserved first and last residue. D genes are given only for firm matches. The size of a clone is reported for some rows only, either as once, few or many, or as a class for expanded clones.

J: TRBJ2-5
size: NA
V: TRBV27
D: TRBD1
CDR3: CASSLGQYQETQYF
DNA: TGTGCCAGCAGCCTGGGACAGTACCAAGAGACCCAGTACTTC

J: TRBJ1-2
size: NA
V: TRBV25-1
D: TRBD1
CDR3: CASSDTGTGGIYGYTF
DNA: TGTGCCAGCAGTGACACCGGGACAGGGGGTATCTATGGCTACACCTTC

J: TRBJ2-1
size: few
V: TRBV3-1/TRBV3-2
D: NA
CDR3: CASSQGLVNEQFF
DNA: TGTGCCAGCAGCCAAGGGCTAGTTAATGAGCAGTTCTTC

J: TRBJ2-1
size: few
V: TRBV7-6
D: NA
CDR3: CASSRDYLVPNEQFF
DNA: TGTGCCAGCAGCCGCGACTATCTGGTCCCCAATGAGCAGTTCTTC

J: TRBJ1-1
size: NA
V: TRBV7-9
D: NA
CDR3: CASRTGAGRNTEAFF
DNA: TGTGCCAGCCGGACCGGGGCGGGCCGCAACACTGAAGCTTTCTTT

J: TRBJ2-1
size: NA
V: TRBV1
D: NA
CDR3: CTSSQGSGSGFSTGNEQFF
DNA: TGCACCAGCAGCCAGGGCAGCGGGAGTGGGTTTTCTACTGGAAATGAGCAGTTCTTC

J: TRBJ2-6
size: NA
V: TRBV27
D: NA
CDR3: CASSPIPAGANVLTF
DNA: TGTGCCAGCAGTCCAATTCCAGCTGGGGCCAACGTCCTGACTTTC

J: TRBJ2-2
size: NA
V: TRBV7-2
D: TRBD2
CDR3: CASNLWGLAGPNTGELFF
DNA: TGTGCCAGCAACCTCTGGGGGCTAGCGGGCCCGAACACCGGGGAGCTGTTTTTT

J: TRBJ1-2
size: NA
V: TRBV25-1
D: NA
CDR3: CASSSWNYGYTF
DNA: TGTGCCAGCAGTTCATGGAACTATGGCTACACCTTC

J: TRBJ2-5
size: once
V: TRBV20-1
D: NA
CDR3: CSGRKQETQYF
DNA: TGCAGCGGACGCAAACAAGAGACCCAGTACTTC

J: TRBJ2-7
size: NA
V: TRBV19
D: NA
CDR3: CASSPQGTNYEQYF
DNA: TGTGCCAGTAGCCCCCAGGGGACAAACTACGAGCAGTACTTC

J: TRBJ1-5
size: NA
V: TRBV30
D: TRBD1
CDR3: CAWSPGTGVQPQHF
DNA: TGTGCCTGGAGCCCCGGGACAGGGGTTCAGCCCCAGCATTTT

J: TRBJ2-5
size: NA
V: TRBV12-5
D: TRBD1
CDR3: CASGPGTGVQETQYF
DNA: TGTGCTAGTGGTCCGGGGACAGGGGTTCAAGAGACCCAGTACTTC

J: TRBJ2-1
size: NA
V: TRBV6-5
D: NA
CDR3: CASSYSRGADEQFF
DNA: TGTGCCAGCAGTTACTCGAGGGGGGCGGATGAGCAGTTCTTC

J: TRBJ2-7
size: NA
V: TRBV30
D: NA
CDR3: CAFLGGGIDEQYF
DNA: TGTGCCTTCCTCGGCGGAGGAATCGACGAGCAGTACTTC

J: TRBJ2-7
size: NA
V: TRBV6-5
D: NA
CDR3: CASSYGDTAYEQYF
DNA: TGTGCCAGCAGTTACGGGGACACAGCCTACGAGCAGTACTTC

J: TRBJ2-1
size: NA
V: TRBV6-5
D: NA
CDR3: CASLVVRTANNEQFF
DNA: TGTGCCAGCCTCGTTGTTAGGACGGCTAACAATGAGCAGTTCTTC

J: TRBJ2-7
size: once
V: TRBV19
D: TRBD1
CDR3: CASSIQGAYEQYF
DNA: TGTGCCAGTAGTATCCAGGGGGCCTACGAGCAGTACTTC

J: TRBJ2-1
size: NA
V: TRBV4-1
D: NA
CDR3: CASKLVGESANEQFF
DNA: TGCGCCAGCAAACTAGTGGGAGAGTCCGCCAATGAGCAGTTCTTC

J: TRBJ1-1
size: NA
V: TRBV12-3/TRBV12-4
D: NA
CDR3: CASTFTGTEAFF
DNA: TGTGCCAGCACCTTCACAGGGACTGAAGCTTTCTTT

J: TRBJ2-4
size: NA
V: TRBV28
D: NA
CDR3: CASSPNREAKNIQYF
DNA: TGTGCCAGCAGTCCGAACAGGGAAGCCAAAAACATTCAGTACTTC

J: TRBJ1-2
size: NA
V: TRBV11-2
D: NA
CDR3: CASSFSGSFYGYTF
DNA: TGTGCCAGCAGCTTTTCGGGCAGCTTCTATGGCTACACCTTC

J: TRBJ2-4
size: NA
V: TRBV28
D: NA
CDR3: CASSLDSANIQYF
DNA: TGTGCCAGCAGTCTGGACAGCGCGAACATTCAGTACTTC

J: TRBJ1-1
size: NA
V: TRBV21-1
D: NA
CDR3: CASSNGRGGSDTEAFF
DNA: TGTGCCAGCAGCAATGGGAGGGGAGGATCGGACACTGAAGCTTTCTTT

J: TRBJ1-4
size: NA
V: TRBV5-1
D: TRBD1
CDR3: CASSFFGLTGSNREKLFF
DNA: TGCGCCAGCAGCTTCTTCGGTTTGACAGGGTCGAATCGGGAAAAACTGTTTTTT

J: TRBJ1-1
size: once
V: TRBV4-1
D: NA
CDR3: CASSQVVAVGANTEAFF
DNA: TGCGCCAGCAGCCAAGTGGTCGCGGTCGGAGCGAACACTGAAGCTTTCTTT

J: TRBJ2-7
size: NA
V: TRBV28
D: TRBD1
CDR3: CASSSRTGSGYEQYF
DNA: TGTGCCAGCAGTTCCCGGACAGGATCCGGCTACGAGCAGTACTTC

J: TRBJ1-1
size: NA
V: TRBV6-5
D: NA
CDR3: CASSSGGLNTEAFF
DNA: TGTGCCAGCAGTTCGGGGGGCCTGAACACTGAAGCTTTCTTT

J: TRBJ2-7
size: NA
V: TRBV4-3
D: NA
CDR3: CASSQTISYEQYF
DNA: TGCGCCAGCAGCCAAACAATATCCTACGAGCAGTACTTC

J: TRBJ2-2
size: NA
V: TRBV4-2
D: TRBD2
CDR3: CASSPRAGGTGELFF
DNA: TGTGCCAGCAGCCCCCGAGCGGGAGGGACCGGGGAGCTGTTTTTT

J: TRBJ2-1
size: NA
V: TRBV6-5
D: NA
CDR3: CASSYSRTNEQFF
DNA: TGTGCCAGCAGTTACTCCAGGACGAATGAGCAGTTCTTC

J: TRBJ2-3
size: NA
V: TRBV4-3
D: TRBD2
CDR3: CASSHLVTSGRTDTQYF
DNA: TGCGCCAGCAGCCATTTAGTGACTAGCGGGAGGACCGATACGCAGTATTTT

J: TRBJ2-2
size: NA
V: TRBV18
D: NA
CDR3: CASSPSELAFGSGELFF
DNA: TGTGCCAGCTCACCCTCCGAACTAGCTTTCGGCTCCGGGGAGCTGTTTTTT

J: TRBJ1-3
size: NA
V: TRBV7-2
D: NA
CDR3: CASSLIWGSPGNTIYF
DNA: TGTGCCAGCAGCTTAATCTGGGGCTCTCCTGGAAACACCATATATTTT

J: TRBJ2-3
size: few
V: TRBV15
D: TRBD2
CDR3: CATKDGGRPTDTQYF
DNA: TGTGCCACCAAGGATGGCGGGAGGCCCACAGATACGCAGTATTTT

J: TRBJ1-5
size: NA
V: TRBV28
D: NA
CDR3: CASRSQVDQPQHF
DNA: TGTGCCAGCAGATCTCAGGTGGATCAGCCCCAGCATTTT

J: TRBJ1-6
size: NA
V: TRBV5-6
D: TRBD1
CDR3: CASSTTRDSYNSPLHF
DNA: TGTGCCAGCAGCACCACTCGGGACAGCTATAATTCACCCCTCCACTTT

J: TRBJ2-1
size: few
V: TRBV6-6
D: TRBD1
CDR3: CASSPPPDREPNNEQFF
DNA: TGTGCCAGCAGTCCACCCCCGGACAGGGAGCCTAACAATGAGCAGTTCTTC

J: TRBJ2-1
size: NA
V: TRBV18
D: TRBD1
CDR3: CASSPKTTGDYQFF
DNA: TGTGCCAGCTCACCAAAGACCACAGGGGATTATCAGTTCTTC

J: TRBJ1-1
size: NA
V: TRBV28
D: TRBD1
CDR3: CASSYPGQGVEAFF
DNA: TGTGCCAGCAGTTATCCGGGACAGGGTGTTGAAGCTTTCTTT

J: TRBJ2-1
size: NA
V: TRBV27
D: NA
CDR3: CASSSLPLATSYNEQFF
DNA: TGTGCCAGCAGCTCACTGCCTCTAGCGACCTCCTACAATGAGCAGTTCTTC

J: TRBJ2-3
size: NA
V: TRBV10-1
D: TRBD2
CDR3: CASSLSGRRDTQYF
DNA: TGCGCCAGCAGCCTTAGCGGGAGACGAGATACGCAGTATTTT

J: TRBJ2-1
size: NA
V: TRBV4-3
D: NA
CDR3: CASSPDSASYNEQFF
DNA: TGCGCCAGCAGCCCCGACAGCGCCTCCTACAATGAGCAGTTCTTC

J: TRBJ2-7
size: few
V: TRBV6-5
D: TRBD1
CDR3: CASRRQGENYEQYF
DNA: TGTGCCAGCAGACGACAGGGGGAAAACTACGAGCAGTACTTC

J: TRBJ2-7
size: NA
V: TRBV7-9
D: NA
CDR3: CASADGPYEQYF
DNA: TGTGCCAGCGCGGACGGACCCTACGAGCAGTACTTC

J: TRBJ2-7
size: NA
V: TRBV6-2/TRBV6-3
D: NA
CDR3: CASSDLEGEQYF
DNA: TGTGCCAGCAGCGACTTAGAAGGCGAGCAGTACTTC

J: TRBJ2-1
size: NA
V: TRBV5-1
D: TRBD2
CDR3: CASSYPSGTLEYSSYNEQFF
DNA: TGCGCCAGCAGCTACCCTAGCGGGACCCTCGAATACAGCTCCTACAATGAGCAGTTCTTC

J: TRBJ2-1
size: NA
V: TRBV7-9
D: TRBD2
CDR3: CASSFQAGLAGGEQFF
DNA: TGTGCCAGCAGCTTCCAAGCAGGACTAGCGGGAGGTGAGCAGTTCTTC

J: TRBJ1-5
size: NA
V: TRBV4-1
D: NA
CDR3: CASSHGHNSNQPQHF
DNA: TGCGCCAGCAGCCACGGACATAATAGCAATCAGCCCCAGCATTTT

J: TRBJ1-2
size: NA
V: TRBV28
D: NA
CDR3: CASSFSSRNYGYTF
DNA: TGTGCCAGCAGTTTTTCATCCAGGAACTATGGCTACACCTTC

J: TRBJ1-1
size: NA
V: TRBV6-6
D: NA
CDR3: CASSYGGHTEAFF
DNA: TGTGCCAGCAGTTACGGGGGGCACACTGAAGCTTTCTTT

J: TRBJ1-2
size: NA
V: TRBV6-6
D: NA
CDR3: CASSYEGNYGYTF
DNA: TGTGCCAGCAGTTACGAGGGGAACTATGGCTACACCTTC

J: TRBJ1-6
size: NA
V: TRBV4-1
D: NA
CDR3: CASSQVNRENSPLHF
DNA: TGCGCCAGCAGCCAAGTAAACAGGGAAAATTCACCCCTCCACTTT

J: TRBJ1-5
size: NA
V: TRBV7-9
D: NA
CDR3: CASSPAGWNSNQPQHF
DNA: TGTGCCAGCAGCCCAGCAGGGTGGAATAGCAATCAGCCCCAGCATTTT

J: TRBJ2-7
size: NA
V: TRBV28
D: TRBD2
CDR3: CASSLFLGTSGSYEQYF
DNA: TGTGCCAGCAGTTTATTTCTGGGGACTAGCGGGAGCTACGAGCAGTACTTC

J: TRBJ1-1
size: NA
V: TRBV5-6
D: TRBD1
CDR3: CASSPGTGDGSTEAFF
DNA: TGTGCCAGCAGTCCCGGGACAGGGGACGGGAGCACTGAAGCTTTCTTT

J: TRBJ2-3
size: NA
V: TRBV5-4
D: TRBD2
CDR3: CASSLVASGSRTDTQYF
DNA: TGTGCCAGCAGCTTGGTAGCTAGCGGGAGCCGCACAGATACGCAGTATTTT

J: TRBJ2-7
size: NA
V: TRBV11-2
D: TRBD2
CDR3: CASSFSRGGTLYEQYF
DNA: TGTGCCAGCAGCTTTTCGCGGGGGGGAACCCTCTACGAGCAGTACTTC